This is a list of T cell receptor beta chains from one sample in a study of tumor-infiltrating lymphocytes in primary liver carcinoma. TCRdb recomputed calls from the multiplex PCR reads with MiXCR, one row per CDR3 protein. Found here are around 80,000 distinct CDR3 sequences, around 70% of them singletons; the top ten hold 15% to 20%. Sample: liver tumor tissue from sampling region 1. The receptors derive from a man in his forties or fifties with primary liver carcinoma and hepatitis B virus infection. Each CDR3 is given without its conserved first and last residue.

V gene	J gene	CDR3 protein
TRBV4-1	TRBJ2-7	ASRRDLASTSEQY
TRBV5-1	TRBJ1-1	ASSLNQGRAEAF
TRBV12-3/TRBV12-4	TRBJ1-4	ASTLGGEKLL
TRBV4-1	TRBJ2-7	ACGPRGGCSYEQY
TRBV11-2	TRBJ2-3	ASSSRTSRSTDTWY
TRBV10-1	TRBJ2-1	ASSGKRGSCNEQF
TRBV10-3	TRBJ2-3	AISPGLAGGSADTQY
TRBV28	TRBJ1-3	ASSHRTGGNIIY
TRBV5-5	-	ASSSLLAASTDMQH
TRBV7-8	TRBJ2-7	VSSLGADDNEQY
TRBV2	TRBJ1-2	ASNPAAGEYGYT
TRBV11-2	TRBJ1-1	ASNTAGSVTEAF
TRBV29-1	TRBJ1-4	SVEEGADEKMF
TRBV5-4	TRBJ1-6	ASSRPNSPLN
TRBV6-1	TRBJ1-1	ATSGQTLKAF
TRBV29-1	TRBJ2-5	SVGWTGGIAETQY
TRBV11-2	TRBJ1-3	AGSSSLRGQVVGSGNIIY
TRBV12-3/TRBV12-4	TRBJ2-3	ANSWLAGDSVTDTQY
TRBV4-2	TRBJ2-1	ASSQGLADYKEQF
TRBV11-2	TRBJ2-7	PSSLSVGLTGGGYEQY
TRBV19	TRBJ2-1	ASSVGRAYNEQF
TRBV6-1	TRBJ2-5	ANSETVGQGHQETQY
TRBV6-6	TRBJ1-1	ASSYSIATTEAS
TRBV29-1	TRBJ1-1	SVETGDRSHHEAF
TRBV20-1	TRBJ2-5	SARGGGYQETQY
TRBV10-3	TRBJ2-5	AIRRVGETQY
TRBV4-1	TRBJ2-3	ASSRASGSSNTDAQY
TRBV18	TRBJ2-5	ASSPLDNQETQY
TRBV6-5	TRBJ2-5	ASCYLTGTQY